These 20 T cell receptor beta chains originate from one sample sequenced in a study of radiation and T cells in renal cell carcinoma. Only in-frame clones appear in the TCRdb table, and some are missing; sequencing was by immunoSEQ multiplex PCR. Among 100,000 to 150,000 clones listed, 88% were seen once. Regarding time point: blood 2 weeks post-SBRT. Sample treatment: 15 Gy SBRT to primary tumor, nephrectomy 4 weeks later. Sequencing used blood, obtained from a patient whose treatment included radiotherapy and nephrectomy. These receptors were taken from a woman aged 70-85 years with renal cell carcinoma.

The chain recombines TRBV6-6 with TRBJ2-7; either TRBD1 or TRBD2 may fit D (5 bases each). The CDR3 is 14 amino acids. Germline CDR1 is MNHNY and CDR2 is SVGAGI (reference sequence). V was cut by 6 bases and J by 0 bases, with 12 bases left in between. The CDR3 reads CASSRGLLSYEQYF. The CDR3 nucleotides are TGTGCCAGCAGCCGGGGCTTGCTCTCCTACGAGCAGTACTTC.

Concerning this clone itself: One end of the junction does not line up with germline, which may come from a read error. The CDR3 loop is CASSADQRGSETQYF. In nucleotides, the CDR3 is TGTGCTAGCAGCGCGGATCAGCGGGGAAGCGAGACCCAGTACTTC. The chain recombines TRBV7-7 with TRBJ2-5; 7 nucleotides agree with TRBD2. Looked up from germline, CDR1 is SSHAT and CDR2 is FNYEAQ (reference sequence). The CDR3 loop spans 15 amino acids.

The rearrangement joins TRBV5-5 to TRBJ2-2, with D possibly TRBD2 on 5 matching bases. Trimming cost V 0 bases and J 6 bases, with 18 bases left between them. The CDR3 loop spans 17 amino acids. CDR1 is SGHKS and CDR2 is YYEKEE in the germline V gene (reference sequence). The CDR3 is CASSLVVGLERAGELFF. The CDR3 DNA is TGTGCCAGCAGCTTGGTCGTAGGACTCGAGAGAGCCGGGGAGCTGTTTTTT. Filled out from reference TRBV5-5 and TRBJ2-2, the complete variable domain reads DAGVTQSPTHLIKTRGQQVTLRCSPISGHKSVSWYQQVLGQGPQFIFQYYEKEERGRGNFPDRFSARQFPNYSSELNVNALLLGDSALYLCASSLVVGLERAGELFFGEGSRLTVL.

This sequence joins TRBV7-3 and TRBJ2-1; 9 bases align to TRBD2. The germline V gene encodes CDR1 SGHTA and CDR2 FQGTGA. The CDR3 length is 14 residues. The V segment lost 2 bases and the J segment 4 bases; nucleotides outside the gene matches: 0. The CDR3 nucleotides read TGTGCCAGCAGCTTAGCGGGGGGGTACAATGAGCAGTTCTTC. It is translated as CASSLAGGYNEQFF.

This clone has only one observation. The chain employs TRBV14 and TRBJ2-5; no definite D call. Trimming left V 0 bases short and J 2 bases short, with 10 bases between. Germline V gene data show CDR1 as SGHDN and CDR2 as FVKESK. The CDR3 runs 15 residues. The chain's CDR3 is CASSQEVRQQETQYF. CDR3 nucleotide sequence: TGTGCCAGCAGCCAAGAGGTTAGGCAGCAAGAGACCCAGTACTTC.

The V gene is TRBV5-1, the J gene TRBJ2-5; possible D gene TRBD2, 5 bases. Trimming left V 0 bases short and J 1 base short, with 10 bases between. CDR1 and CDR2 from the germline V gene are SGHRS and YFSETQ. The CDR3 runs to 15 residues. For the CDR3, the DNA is TGCGCCAGCAGCTTGGTGGCGGGCGGCCAAGAGACCCAGTACTTC. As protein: CASSLVAGGQETQYF.

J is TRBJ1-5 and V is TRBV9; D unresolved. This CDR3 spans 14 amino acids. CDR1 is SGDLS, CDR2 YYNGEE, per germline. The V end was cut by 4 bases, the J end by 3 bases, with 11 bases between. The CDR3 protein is CASSLDMTNQPQHF. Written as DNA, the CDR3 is TGTGCCAGCAGCCTTGACATGACCAATCAGCCCCAGCATTTT.

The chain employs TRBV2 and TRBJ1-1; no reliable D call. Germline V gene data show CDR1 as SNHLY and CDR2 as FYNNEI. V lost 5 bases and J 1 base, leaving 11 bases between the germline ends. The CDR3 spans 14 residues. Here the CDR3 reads CASSLLRRNTEAFF. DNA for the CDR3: TGTGCCAGCAGTCTTCTTCGGAGGAACACTGAAGCTTTCTTT.

The CDR3 here is CASRSVGRSEAFF. The CDR3 coding sequence is TGTGCCAGCAGGTCGGTAGGGCGAAGTGAAGCTTTCTTT. The chain combines TRBV28 with TRBJ1-1, with D hard to call. V gave up 6 bases and J gave up 7 bases, with 15 bases separating them. Germline values: CDR1 MDHEN, CDR2 SYDVKM. The CDR3 spans 13 residues.

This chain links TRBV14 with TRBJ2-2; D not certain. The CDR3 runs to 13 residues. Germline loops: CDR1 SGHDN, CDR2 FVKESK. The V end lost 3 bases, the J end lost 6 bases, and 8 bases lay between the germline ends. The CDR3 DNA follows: TGTGCCAGCAGCCAGGTCCGAGCCGGGGAGCTGTTTTTT. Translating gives CASSQVRAGELFF.

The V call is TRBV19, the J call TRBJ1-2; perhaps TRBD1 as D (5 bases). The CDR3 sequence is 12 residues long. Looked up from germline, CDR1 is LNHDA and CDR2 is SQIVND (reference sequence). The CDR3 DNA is TGTGCATGCAGAGGGACGTCCTATGGCTACACCTTC. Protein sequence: CACRGTSYGYTF.

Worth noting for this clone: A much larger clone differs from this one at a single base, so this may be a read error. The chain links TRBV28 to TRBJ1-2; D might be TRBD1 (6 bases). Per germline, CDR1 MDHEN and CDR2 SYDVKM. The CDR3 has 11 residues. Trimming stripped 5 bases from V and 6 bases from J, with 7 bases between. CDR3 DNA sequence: TGTGCCAGCAGTCACAGGGATGGCTACACCTTC. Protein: CASSHRDGYTF.

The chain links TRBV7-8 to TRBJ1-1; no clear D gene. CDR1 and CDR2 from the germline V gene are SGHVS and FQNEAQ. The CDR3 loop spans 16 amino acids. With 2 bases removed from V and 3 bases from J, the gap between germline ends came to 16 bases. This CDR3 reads CASSLRQDVDYTEAFF. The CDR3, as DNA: TGTGCCAGCAGCTTACGGCAGGATGTCGATTACACTGAAGCTTTCTTT.

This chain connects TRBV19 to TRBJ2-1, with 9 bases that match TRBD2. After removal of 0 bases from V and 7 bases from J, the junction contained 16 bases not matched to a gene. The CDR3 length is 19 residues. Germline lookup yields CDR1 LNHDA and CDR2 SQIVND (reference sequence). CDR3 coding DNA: TGTGCCAGTAGTATAGATAAAAGCGGGGGGTCCCCATTACCTAATGAGCAGTTCTTC. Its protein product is CASSIDKSGGSPLPNEQFF. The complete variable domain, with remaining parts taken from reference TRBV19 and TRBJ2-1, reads DGGITQSPKYLFRKEGQNVTLSCEQNLNHDAMYWYRQDPGQGLRLIYYSQIVNDFQKGDIAEGYSVSREKKESFPLTVTSAQKNPTAFYLCASSIDKSGGSPLPNEQFFGPGTRLTVL.

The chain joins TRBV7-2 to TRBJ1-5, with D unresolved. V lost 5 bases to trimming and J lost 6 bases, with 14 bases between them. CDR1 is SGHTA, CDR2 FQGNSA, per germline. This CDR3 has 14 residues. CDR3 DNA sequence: TGTGCCAGCAGCCTGACGGCCCGGGGTCAGCCCCAGCATTTT. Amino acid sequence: CASSLTARGQPQHF.

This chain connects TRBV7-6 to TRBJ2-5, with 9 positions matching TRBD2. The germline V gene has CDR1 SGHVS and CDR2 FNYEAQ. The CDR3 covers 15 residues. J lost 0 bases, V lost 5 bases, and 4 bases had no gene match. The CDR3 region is CASSRLAANQETQYF. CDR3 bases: TGTGCCAGCAGCCGACTAGCGGCCAACCAAGAGACCCAGTACTTC.

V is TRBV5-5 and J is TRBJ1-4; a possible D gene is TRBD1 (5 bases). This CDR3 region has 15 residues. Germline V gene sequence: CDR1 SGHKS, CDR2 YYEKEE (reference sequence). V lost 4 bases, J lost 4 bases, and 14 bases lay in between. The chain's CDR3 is CASSQGQIRNEKLFF. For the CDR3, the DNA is TGTGCCAGCAGCCAGGGTCAGATCCGTAATGAAAAACTGTTTTTT.

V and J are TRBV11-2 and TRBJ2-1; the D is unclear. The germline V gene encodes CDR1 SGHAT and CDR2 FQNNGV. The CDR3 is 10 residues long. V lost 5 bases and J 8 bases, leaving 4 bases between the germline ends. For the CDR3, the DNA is TGTGCCAGCAGCCACTATGAGCAGTTCTTC. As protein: CASSHYEQFF.

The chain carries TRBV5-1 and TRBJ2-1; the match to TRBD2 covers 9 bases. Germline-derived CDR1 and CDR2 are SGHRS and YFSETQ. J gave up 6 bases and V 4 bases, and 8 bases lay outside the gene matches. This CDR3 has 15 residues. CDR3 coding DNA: TGCGCCAGCAGCCCGAGAGCGGGGGGATTCAATGAGCAGTTCTTC. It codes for CASSPRAGGFNEQFF.

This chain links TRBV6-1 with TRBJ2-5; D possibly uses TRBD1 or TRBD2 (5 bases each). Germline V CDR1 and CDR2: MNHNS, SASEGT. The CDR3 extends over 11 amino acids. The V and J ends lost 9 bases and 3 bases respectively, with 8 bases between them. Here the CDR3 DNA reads TGTGCCAGTATGGGGGAAGAGACCCAGTACTTC. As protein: CASMGEETQYF.